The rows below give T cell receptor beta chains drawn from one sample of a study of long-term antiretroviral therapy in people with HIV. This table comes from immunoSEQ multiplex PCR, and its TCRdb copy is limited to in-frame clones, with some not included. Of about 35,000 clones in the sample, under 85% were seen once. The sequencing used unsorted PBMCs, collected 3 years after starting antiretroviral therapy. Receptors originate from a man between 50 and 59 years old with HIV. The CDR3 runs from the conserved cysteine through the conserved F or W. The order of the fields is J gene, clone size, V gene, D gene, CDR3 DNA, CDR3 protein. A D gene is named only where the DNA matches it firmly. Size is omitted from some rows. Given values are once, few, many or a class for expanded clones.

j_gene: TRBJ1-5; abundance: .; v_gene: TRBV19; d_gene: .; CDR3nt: TGTGCCAGTAGTATCTCGGGGTATAGCAATCAGCCCCAGCATTTT; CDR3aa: CASSISGYSNQPQHF
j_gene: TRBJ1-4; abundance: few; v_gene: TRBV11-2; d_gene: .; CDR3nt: TGTGCCAGCAGCCTCGCGTTGTACGAAAAACTGTTTTTT; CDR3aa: CASSLALYEKLFF
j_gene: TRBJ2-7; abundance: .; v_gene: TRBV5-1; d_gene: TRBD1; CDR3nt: TGCGCCAGCAGCCCACAGGGGGCAACCCACGAGCAGTACTTC; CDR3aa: CASSPQGATHEQYF
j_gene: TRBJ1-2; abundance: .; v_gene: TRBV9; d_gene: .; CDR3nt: TGTGCCAGCAGCCCCCGAGTGCTAGACTATGGCTACACCTTC; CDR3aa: CASSPRVLDYGYTF
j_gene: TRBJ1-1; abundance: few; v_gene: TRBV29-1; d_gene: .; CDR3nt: TGCAGCGCGGGCATGGACACTGAAGCTTTCTTT; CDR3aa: CSAGMDTEAFF
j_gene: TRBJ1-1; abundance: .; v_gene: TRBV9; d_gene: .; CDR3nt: TGTGCCAGCAGCGTAGTAAGCGAAGGCACTGAAGCTTTCTTT; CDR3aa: CASSVVSEGTEAFF
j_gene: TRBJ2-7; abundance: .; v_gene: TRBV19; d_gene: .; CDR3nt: TGTGCCAGTACCGGGACTGAAACCTACGAGCAGTACTTC; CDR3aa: CASTGTETYEQYF
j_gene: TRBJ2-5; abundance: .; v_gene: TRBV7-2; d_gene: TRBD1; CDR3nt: TGTGCCAGCAGCTTAGCCCACGGACAGGGAAAGACCCAGTACTTC; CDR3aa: CASSLAHGQGKTQYF
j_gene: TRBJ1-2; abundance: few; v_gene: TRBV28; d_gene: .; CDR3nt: TGTGCCAGCAGTCTCGGGACGTTAAGTAACTATGGCTACACCTTC; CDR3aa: CASSLGTLSNYGYTF
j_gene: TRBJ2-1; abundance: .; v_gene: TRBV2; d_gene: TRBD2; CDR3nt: TGTGCCAGCAATGGACTAGCGGAGACCCTCAATGAGCAGTTCTTC; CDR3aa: CASNGLAETLNEQFF
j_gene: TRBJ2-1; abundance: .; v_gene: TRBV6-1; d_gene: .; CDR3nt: TGTGCCAGCAGTGGCCCCCCCTCGTCGATCAATGAGCAGTTCTTC; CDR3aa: CASSGPPSSINEQFF
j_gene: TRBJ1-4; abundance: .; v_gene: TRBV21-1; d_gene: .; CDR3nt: TGTGCCAGCAGCAAAGCGGGGGAAAAACTGTTTTTT; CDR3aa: CASSKAGEKLFF
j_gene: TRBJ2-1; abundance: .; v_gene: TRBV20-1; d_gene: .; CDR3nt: TGCAGTGCTTGGTCCAATGAGCAGTTCTTC; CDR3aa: CSAWSNEQFF
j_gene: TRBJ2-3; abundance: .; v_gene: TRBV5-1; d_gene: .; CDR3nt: TGCGCCAGCAGTCGAGGGGGGGGTGGAGATACGCAGTATTTT; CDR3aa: CASSRGGGGDTQYF
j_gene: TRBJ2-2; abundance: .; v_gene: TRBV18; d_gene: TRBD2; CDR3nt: TGTGCCAGCTCACCGCTCCACCTGACTAGCGGGGGGGTACACCGGGAGCTGTTTTTT; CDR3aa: CASSPLHLTSGGVHRELFF
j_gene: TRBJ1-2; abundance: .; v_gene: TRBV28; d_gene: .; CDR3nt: TGTGCCAGCAGTTTAGGGCGGGGCTACACCTTC; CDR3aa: CASSLGRGYTF
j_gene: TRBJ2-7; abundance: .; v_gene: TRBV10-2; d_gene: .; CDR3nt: TGCGCCAGCAGCCTCTCCCCGGGAGCCTCCTACGAGCAGTACTTC; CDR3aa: CASSLSPGASYEQYF